This is a list of T cell receptor beta chains from one sample in a study of CD8+ T cells in alopecia areata. The method was immunoSEQ multiplex PCR; TCRdb's version includes in-frame clones alone and lacks a portion of them. The table lists some 80,000 clones, around 60% of them singletons, with 20% to 30% in the top ten. The sample consisted of CD8+ T cells sorted from blood, taken at week 24, from a patient treated with tofacitinib. These receptors came from a human donor with alopecia areata. The CDR3 runs from the conserved cysteine through the conserved F or W. A D gene is named only where the DNA matches it firmly. Clone size appears in some rows only: once, few, many, or a class for an expanded clone.

TRBV4-1	NA	TRBJ2-7	NA	TGCGCCAGCAGCAGCTCCGGGACGGGGCCCTACGAGCAGTACTTC	CASSSSGTGPYEQYF
TRBV27	NA	TRBJ2-1	TRBD2	TGTGCCAGCAGTTTAGCGGGAGGAGGGCGGGACAATGAGCAGTTCTTC	CASSLAGGGRDNEQFF
TRBV2	NA	TRBJ2-5	NA	TGTGCCAGCAGTGGGTTCAGGGACCAAGAGACCCAGTACTTC	CASSGFRDQETQYF
TRBV27	NA	TRBJ1-2	TRBD1	TGTGCCAGCAGTTTCAGGGGGGATGGCTACACCTTC	CASSFRGDGYTF
TRBV9	NA	TRBJ2-5	TRBD2	TGTGCCAGCAGCCCATCTCTAGCGGGCCACCAAGAGACCCAGTACTTC	CASSPSLAGHQETQYF
TRBV6-1	NA	TRBJ2-7	TRBD2	TGTGCCAGCAGTGGACTAGCGGCCGAGCAGTACTTC	CASSGLAAEQYF
TRBV30	NA	TRBJ1-4	NA	TGTGCCTTGGACGGTGCAACTAATGAAAAACTGTTTTTT	CALDGATNEKLFF
TRBV7-9	NA	TRBJ1-1	NA	TGTGCCAGCAGCCCAAGCACAGTTGAAGCTTTCTTT	CASSPSTVEAFF
TRBV27	few	TRBJ1-5	NA	TGTGCCAGCAGTCCCTTCTATAGCAATCAGCCCCAGCATTTT	CASSPFYSNQPQHF
TRBV27	NA	TRBJ2-6	NA	TGTGCCAGCAGTTATATCCCGAGCGCTGGGGCCAACGTCCTGACTTTC	CASSYIPSAGANVLTF
TRBV29-1	NA	TRBJ2-6	NA	TGCAGCGTTGAACTTTTAGATGCCTCTGGGGCCAACGTCCTGACTTTC	CSVELLDASGANVLTF
TRBV5-6	few	TRBJ2-1	TRBD2	TGTGCCAGCAGCTGGAAGGGGGTACTAGCGGGCTGGTTCTTC	CASSWKGVLAGWFF
TRBV6-6	NA	TRBJ1-6	NA	TGTGCCAGCAGGCTAACCGGAAACTATAATTCACCCCTCCACTTT	CASRLTGNYNSPLHF
TRBV7-2	few	TRBJ2-3	NA	TGTGCCAGCAGCTTAAGGGCTGGCAGCACAGATACGCAGTATTTT	CASSLRAGSTDTQYF
TRBV5-1	NA	TRBJ2-1	TRBD2	TGCGCCAGCAGCTTGGCGGGACTAGCGGGGTACAATGAGCAGTTCTTC	CASSLAGLAGYNEQFF
TRBV5-6	once	TRBJ2-4	NA	TGTGCCAGCAGCTTGCAAGGGGCGGTTGTGAACATTCAGTACTTC	CASSLQGAVVNIQYF
TRBV30	once	TRBJ2-7	TRBD2	TGTGCCTGGAGTGGAGGGCTAGCGGGAGTCGAGCAGTACTTC	CAWSGGLAGVEQYF
TRBV6-5	NA	TRBJ2-3	TRBD2	TGTGCCAGCAGTTATCCCGGGAGGCGAACAGATACGCAGTATTTT	CASSYPGRRTDTQYF
TRBV2	NA	TRBJ2-2	TRBD2	TGTGCCAGCAGGAACGCGGGGGGCCCCACCGGGGAGCTGTTTTTT	CASRNAGGPTGELFF
TRBV2	once	TRBJ2-7	NA	TGTGCCAGCAGCGAGATTCTGGCGCGTGGTGGCTCCTACGAGCAGTACTTC	CASSEILARGGSYEQYF
TRBV6-4	few	TRBJ2-3	NA	TGTGCCAGCAGTGAAGGGACTAGCACAGATACGCAGTATTTT	CASSEGTSTDTQYF
TRBV15	NA	TRBJ2-5	NA	TGTGCCACCAGCATTATGACTACCGGTCAAGAGACCCAGTACTTC	CATSIMTTGQETQYF
TRBV27	NA	TRBJ2-2	TRBD2	TGTGCCAGCAGATGGACGGGGGGGCACGGCGGGGAGCTGTTTTTT	CASRWTGGHGGELFF
TRBV6-4	NA	TRBJ2-7	TRBD2	TGTGCCAGCAGTGACTCTGGAGGCATCGGGGGGAACGAGCAGTACTTC	CASSDSGGIGGNEQYF
TRBV29-1	once	TRBJ1-2	NA	TGCAGCGTCTGGACAGAGGGGGTCTATGGCTACACCTTC	CSVWTEGVYGYTF
TRBV14	NA	TRBJ2-7	NA	TGTGCCAGCAGCCTTGGACAGACCGAGCAGTACTTC	CASSLGQTEQYF
TRBV9	NA	TRBJ1-2	NA	TGTGCCAGCAGCCCAGGGGACCGGGTCGGCGGCTACACCTTC	CASSPGDRVGGYTF
TRBV2	few	TRBJ2-5	TRBD2	TGTGCCAGCAGTAGACTAGCGGGGGCTCAAGAGACCCAGTACTTC	CASSRLAGAQETQYF
TRBV5-6	NA	TRBJ2-7	TRBD2	TGTGCCAGCAGCCTAGCGGGTTCCTACGAGCAGTACTTC	CASSLAGSYEQYF
TRBV27	few	TRBJ1-1	NA	TGTGCCAGCAGTTTAGACTACACGAACACTGAAGCTTTCTTT	CASSLDYTNTEAFF
TRBV27	NA	TRBJ2-1	TRBD1	TGTGCCAGCCGGCCGGGACAGGGATACAATGAGCAGTTCTTC	CASRPGQGYNEQFF
TRBV29-1	few	TRBJ2-1	TRBD2	TGCAGCGTTGAAGATGGCGGGAGAACCTCTTACAATGAGCAGTTCTTC	CSVEDGGRTSYNEQFF
TRBV7-8	few	TRBJ2-5	TRBD2	TGTGCCAGCAGCTTAACCGGGACTAGCGGATCGGGAGAGACCCAGTACTTC	CASSLTGTSGSGETQYF
TRBV29-1	few	TRBJ2-3	TRBD2	TGCAGCGTTGATAGCGGGATAGTCGATACGCAGTATTTT	CSVDSGIVDTQYF
TRBV5-1	NA	TRBJ2-7	NA	TGCGCCAGCAGCCCGGGGGACACCGGGAACTACGAGCAGTACTTC	CASSPGDTGNYEQYF
TRBV25-1	NA	TRBJ1-2	NA	TGTGCCAGCAGTGAGGCAGGGAACTATGGCTACACCTTC	CASSEAGNYGYTF
TRBV29-1	NA	TRBJ1-2	TRBD1	TGCAGCGTTGAATCACAGGGGGCGGGCTATGGCTACACCTTC	CSVESQGAGYGYTF
TRBV30	NA	TRBJ1-2	TRBD1	TGTGCCTGGAGTGCCGTGGGACAGGGTAGAAACTATGGCTACACCTTC	CAWSAVGQGRNYGYTF
TRBV4-1	once	TRBJ1-1	NA	TGCGCCAGCAGCCAAGGGATGATGAACACTGAAGCTTTCTTT	CASSQGMMNTEAFF
TRBV15	NA	TRBJ1-5	NA	TGTGCCACCAGCAGAGATTCAAACACCGGGGGGGGAAATCAGCCCCAGCATTTT	CATSRDSNTGGGNQPQHF
TRBV15	NA	TRBJ1-5	NA	TGTGCCACCAGCGGCGCCAGGAGTAGCAATCAGCCCCAGCATTTT	CATSGARSSNQPQHF
TRBV28	NA	TRBJ2-7	NA	TGTGCCAGCAGTTTAGACCGGGGGTCCTACGAGCAGTACTTC	CASSLDRGSYEQYF
TRBV5-1	NA	TRBJ1-1	NA	TGCGCCAGCAGCTTGGCCTTAGGGATGAACACTGAAGCTTTCTTT	CASSLALGMNTEAFF
TRBV5-1	many	TRBJ1-6	NA	TGCGCCAGCAGCTTTTTTACGGATTCACCCCTCCACTTT	CASSFFTDSPLHF
TRBV5-1	few	TRBJ2-1	TRBD1	TGCGCCAGCAGGGGGACAGGGAACGATGAGCAGTTCTTC	CASRGTGNDEQFF
TRBV29-1	few	TRBJ2-3	NA	TGCAGCGTTGCGACAGATACGCAGTATTTT	CSVATDTQYF
TRBV4-1	NA	TRBJ2-7	TRBD1	TGCGCCAGCAGCCAGGGGACAGGGAGCTCCTACGAGCAGTACTTC	CASSQGTGSSYEQYF
TRBV4-1	NA	TRBJ2-1	NA	TGCGCCAGCAGCCAGGGGTACAATGAGCAGTTCTTC	CASSQGYNEQFF
TRBV5-1	NA	TRBJ1-1	NA	TGCGCCAGCAGCTTGGAAGACAGCGAAAACACTGAAGCTTTCTTT	CASSLEDSENTEAFF